One and the same sample provided the 28 T cell receptor beta chains below, sequenced in a study of cytomegalovirus exposure and HLA in healthy donors. TCRdb's table, derived via immunoSEQ multiplex PCR, lists solely in-frame clones and lacks some. The sample includes over 45,000 clones, over 85% of them seen just once. Specimen: PBMCs. Receptors were obtained from a man aged 18 to 30 in good health and CMV-seronegative.

The chain employs TRBV2 and TRBJ2-7, with D hard to call. Germline CDR1 is SNHLY and CDR2 is FYNNEI. The CDR3 is 14 amino acids. The V end lost 1 base, the J end lost 1 base, and 8 bases lay between the germline ends. CDR3 in DNA: TGTGCCAGCAGTGAAGGGGCCAGTTCCTACGAGCAGTACTTC. Translating gives CASSEGASSYEQYF.

The V and J genes are TRBV19 and TRBJ2-3; a weak D match, TRBD2 (5 bases). Germline V gene lookup returns CDR1 LNHDA and CDR2 SQIVND (reference sequence). V was trimmed by 7 bases and J by 2 bases, leaving 19 bases between them. The CDR3 totals 16 residues. CDR3 amino acids: CASTKDFRPYTDTQYF. The CDR3 DNA reads TGTGCCAGTACCAAGGACTTCCGTCCCTACACAGATACGCAGTATTTT. Using reference TRBV19 and TRBJ2-3 for the parts outside the CDR3, the full variable domain is DGGITQSPKYLFRKEGQNVTLSCEQNLNHDAMYWYRQDPGQGLRLIYYSQIVNDFQKGDIAEGYSVSREKKESFPLTVTSAQKNPTAFYLCASTKDFRPYTDTQYFGPGTRLTVL.

The rearrangement uses TRBV13 and TRBJ2-7, with a possible D match to TRBD2 (5 bases). The CDR3 runs 18 residues. Germline values: CDR1 PRHDT, CDR2 FYEKMQ (reference sequence). V lost 0 bases to trimming and J lost 0 bases, with 18 bases between them. CDR3: CASSLGYGLGVASYEQYF. CDR3 coding DNA: TGTGCCAGCAGCTTAGGTTATGGGTTGGGAGTTGCCTCCTACGAGCAGTACTTC.

This rearrangement joins TRBV9 to TRBJ2-1, with 14 bases matching TRBD2. V was pared by 4 bases and J by 2 bases, with 8 bases of the junction left unmatched. This CDR3 has 18 amino acids. Germline V gene data show CDR1 as SGDLS and CDR2 as YYNGEE. As DNA, the CDR3 is TGTGCCAGCAGCTCCGGGACTAGCGGGAGTAGGCCCTACAATGAGCAGTTCTTC. It yields the protein CASSSGTSGSRPYNEQFF.

The V and J genes are TRBV7-9 and TRBJ2-3; no reliable D call. The CDR3 spans 14 residues. Germline V gives CDR1 SEHNR, CDR2 FQNEAQ (reference sequence). The V and J ends lost 3 bases and 4 bases respectively, with 11 bases between them. The CDR3 bases are TGTGCCAGCAGCTTTCGTCCGGGTTCAGATACGCAGTATTTT. Amino acid sequence: CASSFRPGSDTQYF.

The CDR3, as DNA: TGTGCCATCTGGGACCGGGACAGGGGGGACGAGCAGTACTTC. It translates to CAIWDRDRGDEQYF. The chain is built from TRBV28 and TRBJ2-7; 11 nucleotides match TRBD1. From germline, CDR1 is MDHEN and CDR2 SYDVKM. The CDR3 covers 14 residues. V dropped 10 bases and J dropped 5; count of bases not matched to a gene: 10.

The V and J genes are TRBV4-1 and TRBJ1-3, with a tentative D call TRBD1 (5 bases). CDR1 and CDR2 (germline): MGHRA, YSYEKL. Between the trimmed V and J ends, which lost 2 bases and 1 base, there was a span of 9 bases. This CDR3 comprises 15 residues. This CDR3 is CASSQTQASGNTIYF. The CDR3 DNA follows: TGCGCCAGCAGCCAAACACAGGCTTCTGGAAACACCATATATTTT.

This rearrangement joins TRBV6-1 to TRBJ1-1; 7 bases match TRBD1. The trim removed 4 bases at V and 4 bases at J, leaving 9 bases unmatched. Germline V gene lookup returns CDR1 MNHNS and CDR2 SASEGT. There are 15 residues in the CDR3. CDR3 loop: CASSAPEGAITEAFF. The DNA for the CDR3 is TGTGCCAGCAGTGCCCCCGAGGGGGCTATCACTGAAGCTTTCTTT.

This rearrangement joins TRBV6-1 to TRBJ2-7; 9 positions agree with TRBD2. The CDR3 runs to 15 residues. The germline V gene has CDR1 MNHNS and CDR2 SASEGT. V lost 2 bases and J lost 3; bases outside the gene matches: 5. The CDR3 reads CASSERLAENYEQYF. CDR3 nucleotide sequence: TGTGCCAGCAGTGAACGACTAGCGGAGAACTACGAGCAGTACTTC.

The chain combines TRBV4-2 with TRBJ1-3, with 8 bases matching TRBD1. The CDR3 has 18 amino acids. The V and J ends lost 0 bases and 0 bases, in that order; junction bases with no gene match: 7. CDR1 is LGHNA and CDR2 is YNFKEQ in the germline V gene. This CDR3 is CASSQDRSQGASGNTIYF. The DNA of the CDR3 is TGTGCCAGCAGCCAAGATCGCAGTCAGGGGGCCTCTGGAAACACCATATATTTT.

This sequence joins TRBV7-2 and TRBJ2-7; D possibly corresponds to TRBD2 (7 bases). In germline, CDR1 is SGHTA, CDR2 FQGNSA. The CDR3 is 13 residues long. The ends were cut back, 4 bases at V and 2 bases at J, with 9 bases in the middle. DNA for the CDR3: TGTGCCAGCAGCTGGGGGGGGCCCTACGAGCAGTACTTC. It translates to CASSWGGPYEQYF. The variable domain in full, completed from reference TRBV7-2 and TRBJ2-7, reads GAGVSQSPSNKVTEKGKDVELRCDPISGHTALYWYRQSLGQGLEFLIYFQGNSAPDKSGLPSDRFSAERTGGSVSTLTIQRTQQEDSAVYLCASSWGGPYEQYFGPGTRLTVT.

The rearrangement links TRBV27 to TRBJ2-3; 7 nucleotides align to TRBD2. The germline CDR1 and CDR2 sequences are MNHEY and SMNVEV (reference sequence). The CDR3 sequence is 13 residues long. Trimming removed 8 bases from V and 0 bases from J; junction bases left unmatched: 2. This CDR3 is CASGDYSTDTQYF. In nucleotides, the CDR3 is TGTGCCAGCGGGGACTACAGCACAGATACGCAGTATTTT.

The chain uses TRBV5-4 and TRBJ2-6; 7 bases are shared with TRBD1. V dropped 4 bases and J dropped 4; count of bases not matched to a gene: 5. The CDR3 totals 15 residues. CDR1 is SGHNT and CDR2 is YYREEE in the germline V gene (reference sequence). CDR3 amino acids: CASSQGQAGANVLTF. The CDR3 DNA reads as TGTGCCAGCAGCCAAGGACAGGCCGGGGCCAACGTCCTGACTTTC.

The rearrangement links TRBV4-3 to TRBJ2-3; 11 nucleotides align to TRBD2. The CDR3 length is 19 residues. The germline V gene has CDR1 LGHNA and CDR2 YSLEER. The J segment lost 2 bases and the V segment lost 0 bases, leaving 10 bases of the junction unmatched. CDR3 sequence reads: CASSQELLRLAGPTDTQYF. In DNA form, the CDR3 reads TGCGCCAGCAGCCAAGAGTTGCTCAGACTAGCGGGACCCACAGATACGCAGTATTTT.

This chain uses TRBV5-5 with TRBJ1-2; D gene unclear. The CDR3 length is 12 residues. Trimming took 3 bases from V and 6 from J, leaving 9 bases between them. Germline CDR1 SGHKS, CDR2 YYEKEE (reference sequence). This CDR3 reads CASSYSGNGYTF. The DNA for the CDR3 is TGTGCCAGCAGCTACAGCGGTAATGGCTACACCTTC.

Only one count was recorded for this clone. The gene calls are TRBV29-1 and TRBJ2-7; D gene unclear. The V gene's germline CDR1 is SQVTM and CDR2 ANQGSEA. The V gene lost 6 bases and the J gene lost 0 bases, with 9 bases spanning the gap. The CDR3 totals 12 residues. The DNA for the CDR3 is TGCAGCGTCCTACTGAGCTCCTACGAGCAGTACTTC. It translates to CSVLLSSYEQYF.

The chain joins TRBV7-8 to TRBJ1-2; weak D call: TRBD1 (5 bases). Looked up from germline, CDR1 is SGHVS and CDR2 is FQNEAQ. The V end lost 11 bases, the J end lost 2 bases, and 15 bases lay between the germline ends. This CDR3 region has 13 residues. The CDR3 spells CASSRDPNYGYTF. The CDR3 nucleotides are TGTGCCTCCTCCAGGGATCCGAACTATGGCTACACCTTC.

The rearrangement links TRBV5-6 to TRBJ2-1, with 11 bases aligning to TRBD2. J was trimmed by 8 bases and V by 2 bases; bases with no gene match: 6. The CDR3 runs to 15 residues. From germline, CDR1 is SGHDT and CDR2 YYEEEE. The CDR3 region has the DNA TGTGCCAGCAGCTTCGGACTAGCGGGCATCGATGAGCAGTTCTTC. It encodes CASSFGLAGIDEQFF.

The chain joins TRBV30 to TRBJ2-7, with D unresolved. V was shortened by 0 bases and J by 2 bases, with 11 bases between the two germline ends. The CDR3 extends over 14 amino acids. Germline V gene lookup returns CDR1 GTSNPN and CDR2 SVGIG (reference sequence). CDR3 amino acids: CAWSVNPLTYEQYF. The CDR3 DNA sequence: TGTGCCTGGAGTGTGAACCCCCTAACCTACGAGCAGTACTTC.

V gene TRBV25-1 combines with J gene TRBJ2-3; 9 bases match TRBD1. Germline loops: CDR1 MGHDK, CDR2 SYGVNS. The CDR3 covers 13 residues. Germline trimming cut 9 bases from V and 3 bases from J; bases unmatched to any gene: 4. The DNA for the CDR3 is TGTGCCAGTGGACAGGGGCGTACAGATACGCAGTATTTT. Its translation: CASGQGRTDTQYF.

The V gene is TRBV19, the J gene TRBJ2-5; TRBD1 matches 7 bases. The CDR3 is made up of 15 amino acids. Looked up from germline, CDR1 is LNHDA and CDR2 is SQIVND (reference sequence). The trim removed 1 base at V and 2 bases at J, leaving 4 bases unmatched. For the CDR3, the DNA is TGTGCCAGTAGTATAGGGGGACAGCTTCAAGAGACCCAGTACTTC. This sequence encodes CASSIGGQLQETQYF.

This rearrangement joins TRBV9 to TRBJ1-5, with 9 nucleotides matching TRBD1. This CDR3 has 15 residues. V lost 0 bases, J lost 8 bases, and 6 bases stayed unmatched. Germline loops: CDR1 SGDLS, CDR2 YYNGEE. CDR3 in DNA: TGTGCCAGCAGCGTAGAGACAGGGGGGGATGAGCCCCAGCATTTT. It specifies CASSVETGGDEPQHF.

The chain is built from TRBV28 and TRBJ2-1; 7 bases are a match to TRBD1. This CDR3 is built from 16 residues. J gave up 3 bases and V 2 bases, and 7 bases lay outside the gene matches. Per the germline V gene, CDR1 is MDHEN and CDR2 is SYDVKM. The CDR3, as DNA: TGTGCCAGCAGTTTACTAACCGGGACAGTCTACAATGAGCAGTTCTTC. Encoded protein: CASSLLTGTVYNEQFF.

Only one count was recorded for this clone. The V and J genes are TRBV19 and TRBJ2-7; no clear D. With 4 bases removed from V and 2 bases from J, the gap between germline ends came to 12 bases. The CDR3 is 14 amino acids. The germline CDR1 and CDR2 sequences are LNHDA and SQIVND (reference sequence). The CDR3 DNA follows: TGTGCCAGTAGTACAACCGCCCCTACCTACGAGCAGTACTTC. Residues: CASSTTAPTYEQYF.

The chain couples TRBV7-2 to TRBJ2-1; possibly TRBD2 for D (6 bases). Trimming pared 1 base from V and 7 bases from J, leaving 14 bases between. CDR1 SGHTA and CDR2 FQGNSA come from the germline V gene. The length of the CDR3 is 15 residues. CDR3 bases: TGTGCCAGCAGCTTAGGGAGGGGCTTGAGGAATGAGCAGTTCTTC. This sequence encodes CASSLGRGLRNEQFF. The variable domain in full, with the rest retrieved from reference TRBV7-2 and TRBJ2-1, is GAGVSQSPSNKVTEKGKDVELRCDPISGHTALYWYRQSLGQGLEFLIYFQGNSAPDKSGLPSDRFSAERTGGSVSTLTIQRTQQEDSAVYLCASSLGRGLRNEQFFGPGTRLTVL.

This clone has more than one count but fewer than ten. This chain joins TRBV10-3 and TRBJ2-1, with D unclear. The V gene lost 4 bases and the J gene lost 5 bases, with 3 bases spanning the gap. Looked up from germline, CDR1 is ENHRY and CDR2 is SYGVKD. The CDR3 spans 11 residues. The DNA of the CDR3 is TGTGCCATCAGTGCTGACAATGAGCAGTTCTTC. It is translated as CAISADNEQFF.

This clone was observed once. An end of the junction differs from the germline gene, which may be a read error. CDR3 in DNA: TGTGCCAGCAGCTGGGGGGACTTCTACCACTTC. Amino acid sequence: CASSWGDFYHF. The rearrangement joins TRBV7-9 to TRBJ2-7, with a tentative D call TRBD2 (6 bases). Germline V gene lookup returns CDR1 SEHNR and CDR2 FQNEAQ (reference sequence). The CDR3 contains 11 residues.

The chain links TRBV6-5 to TRBJ2-7; 8 nucleotides line up with TRBD2. The germline gives CDR1 MNHEY, CDR2 SVGAGI. The trim removed 2 bases at V and 3 bases at J, leaving 3 bases unmatched. The CDR3 sequence is 14 residues long. In DNA form, the CDR3 reads TGTGCCAGCAGTTACGGAACTAGCGGCTACGAGCAGTACTTC. Amino acids: CASSYGTSGYEQYF.